One and the same sample provided the 12 T cell receptor beta chains below, sequenced in a study of post-analysis software for immune sequencing data. Whole-study findings and limits: TRBV5-6, TRBV5-1 and TRBV20-1 belonged to a set of about five TRBV segments that were more frequent in patients than controls.

The antigens these receptors bind are not known. Incorporated into the TCR beta cDNA libraries were unique molecular identifiers, which served to reduce PCR and sequencing biases. TCRdb itself ran the PCR reads through MiXCR, one entry per CDR3 protein. Of 550,000 to 700,000 distinct CDR3 sequences in the sample, 44% were seen once. Input material: blood. All receptors come from a girl under 18 with multiple sclerosis.

The chain recombines TRBV12-3 or TRBV12-4 with TRBJ2-4, with TRBD1 identical over 9 bases. The CDR3 length is 14 residues. Trimming took 2 bases from V and 7 from J; bases not matched to a gene: 3. CDR3 DNA sequence: TGTGCCAGCAGTTTAACCGGGACAGGGAACATTCAGTACTTC. It specifies CASSLTGTGNIQYF.

The chain recombines TRBV12-3 or TRBV12-4 with TRBJ1-2, with TRBD1 identical over 11 bases. This CDR3 is built from 13 residues. V shed 4 bases and J 7 bases; nucleotides not matched to a gene: 2. The CDR3, as DNA: TGTGCCAGCAGTTGGGGACAGGGGGTTGGCTACACCTTC. Its translation: CASSWGQGVGYTF.

The genes are TRBV20-1 and TRBJ1-1, with D possibly TRBD1 on 5 matching bases. Germline values: CDR1 DFQATT, CDR2 SNEGSKA (reference sequence). The CDR3 consists of 15 residues. CDR3 DNA: TGCGGAACGACACTGATGGGGGGTATGAACACTGAAGCTTTCTTT. It codes for CGTTLMGGMNTEAFF.

The V gene is TRBV29-1, the J gene TRBJ2-7; TRBD2 matches 8 bases. The junction had 3 bases not matched to a gene; V was cut back by 5 bases and J by 0 bases. The CDR3 consists of 13 residues. The germline V gene has CDR1 SQVTM and CDR2 ANQGSEA. CDR3 sequence (DNA): TGCAGCGTTTGGGCGGGGGGCTCCTACGAGCAGTACTTC. This encodes CSVWAGGSYEQYF.

This clonotype was seen only a few times. This chain links TRBV12-3 or TRBV12-4 with TRBJ1-2; D remains ambiguous. The CDR3 has 15 residues. Trimming pared 5 bases from V and 0 bases from J, leaving 13 bases between. CDR3 nucleotide sequence: TGTGCCAGCAGTCAATACATGGCTGCTAACTATGGCTACACCTTC. Amino acids: CASSQYMAANYGYTF.

This chain uses TRBV5-1 with TRBJ2-1, with D perhaps TRBD2 (6 bases). CDR3 size: 15 residues. Germline CDR1 reads SGHRS; CDR2 reads YFSETQ. Deletions cut 2 bases from V and 5 bases from J, with 14 bases between. The CDR3 nucleotides read TGCGCCAGCAGCTTCGAGGGAGGTCCCCACAATGAGCAGTTCTTC. It codes for CASSFEGGPHNEQFF.

The chain has TRBV7-8 and TRBJ2-4; no clear D. Trimming left V 1 base short and J 1 base short, with 8 bases between. The CDR3 covers 15 residues. The germline V gene has CDR1 SGHVS and CDR2 FQNEAQ. CDR3 region: CASSLVLGAKNIQYF. CDR3 nucleotides: TGTGCCAGCAGCTTAGTGTTGGGTGCCAAAAACATTCAGTACTTC.

J is TRBJ1-1 and V is TRBV4-1, with TRBD1 identical over 7 bases. CDR3 length equals 19 residues. In germline, CDR1 is MGHRA, CDR2 YSYEKL. V gave up 6 bases and J gave up 0 bases; unmatched junction bases: 19. CDR3 sequence (DNA): TGCGCCAGCAGTCTTTCTCCGGGACAGACCAATAGAATGAACACTGAAGCTTTCTTT. Translating it yields CASSLSPGQTNRMNTEAFF.

This clonotype came up many times. The chain combines TRBV2 with TRBJ2-5; no reliable D call. The CDR3 contains 14 residues. Germline loops: CDR1 SNHLY, CDR2 FYNNEI. V was trimmed by 2 bases and J by 1 base, leaving 8 bases between them. The CDR3 sequence is CASSESIPQETQYF. DNA for the CDR3: TGTGCCAGCAGTGAAAGTATTCCCCAAGAGACCCAGTACTTC.

The chain links TRBV13 to TRBJ1-4, with a weak D call TRBD1 (6 bases). The CDR3 extends over 14 amino acids. Germline CDR1 is PRHDT and CDR2 is FYEKMQ (reference sequence). Trimming stripped 0 bases from V and 8 bases from J, with 10 bases between. CDR3 sequence: CASSLGGGEEKLFF. The CDR3, as DNA: TGTGCCAGCAGCTTAGGCGGGGGCGAAGAAAAACTGTTTTTT.

This clonotype has a handful of counts. V is TRBV5-1 and J is TRBJ1-2; D not resolved. V dropped 4 bases and J dropped 0 bases, with 16 bases sitting between them. There are 16 residues in the CDR3. CDR1 SGHRS and CDR2 YFSETQ come from the germline V gene. CDR3 in amino acids: CASSVSSFPANYGYTF. The CDR3 coding sequence is TGCGCCAGCAGCGTCTCGTCGTTTCCGGCTAACTATGGCTACACCTTC.

V usage is TRBV12-3 or TRBV12-4 and J usage is TRBJ1-5; the match to TRBD1 covers 8 bases. V shed 6 bases, J shed 7 bases, and the junction held 5 bases outside the gene matches. The CDR3 spans 13 residues. The CDR3 loop reads CASRDRGGQPQHF. The CDR3 region has the DNA TGTGCCAGCAGAGACAGGGGAGGGCAGCCCCAGCATTTT.